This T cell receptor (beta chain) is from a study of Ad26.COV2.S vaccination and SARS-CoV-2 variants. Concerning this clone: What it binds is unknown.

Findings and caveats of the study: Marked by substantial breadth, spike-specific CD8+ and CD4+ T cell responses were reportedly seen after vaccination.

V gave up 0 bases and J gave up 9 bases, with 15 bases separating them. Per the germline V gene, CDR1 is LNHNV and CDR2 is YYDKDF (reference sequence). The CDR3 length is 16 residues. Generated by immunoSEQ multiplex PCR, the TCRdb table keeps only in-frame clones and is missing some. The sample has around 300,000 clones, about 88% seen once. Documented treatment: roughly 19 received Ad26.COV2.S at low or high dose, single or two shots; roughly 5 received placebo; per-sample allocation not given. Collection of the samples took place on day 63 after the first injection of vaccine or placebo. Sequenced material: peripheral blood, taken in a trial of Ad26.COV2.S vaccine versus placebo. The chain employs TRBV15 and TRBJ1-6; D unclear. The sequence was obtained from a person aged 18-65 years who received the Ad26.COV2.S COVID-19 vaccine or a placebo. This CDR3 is CATSRDREVAASPLHF. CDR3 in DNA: TGTGCCACCAGCAGAGATCGAGAGGTTGCGGCTTCACCCCTCCACTTT.